This T cell receptor (beta chain) came from a study of response to subunit inactivated influenza vaccine (dated by TCRdb to 2017 to 2018). Notes on the research overall: Deep quantitative T cell receptor repertoire profiling was used in the study to track responses to a trivalent subunit inactivated influenza vaccine. Study-wide findings and limitations: The authors proposed that each seasonal influenza vaccination may bring in only a limited number of new T cells.

The protocol used for the library was RT-PCR. Sequencer: Illumina HiSeq 2500. The raw public data were reprocessed by TCRdb itself: fastp quality trimming at Q25, MiXCR clonotype calling, in-frame beta chains only. Each CDR3 protein gets just one entry, which takes the most common genes and DNA from the rows behind it. This sample comprises about 540,000 distinct CDR3 sequences, under 25% of them detected only once. Together, the top ten hold 2.8% of the sample. Comments on this clonotype: Its antigen is currently not known. No base quality information exists; no much larger clone differs at one position.

CDR1 and CDR2, per the germline V gene, are ENHRY and SYGVKD. V sheds 0 bases and J sheds 3 bases, leaving 12 bases between their ends. Reading from cysteine to phenylalanine, the CDR3 counts 15 amino acids. The CDR3 DNA has 45 bases and is translated from base 1. Another study also made use of these data, one on T cells expressing NK-cell markers. Taken from the second paper: 5'RACE template switching, by which a universal primer site and unique molecular identifiers were added, was used to make TCR beta cDNA libraries. TCR beta-chain repertoires were profiled in sorted CD3+CD56+NKG2C+, CD3+CD56+NKG2C- and CD3+CD56-NKG2C+ T-cell subsets from eight donors. Of the eight sequenced donors, seven were found to be HCMV-seropositive and one was found to be HCMV-seronegative. To restrict sorting to alphabetaTCR-expressing T cells, an anti-gammadeltaTCR antibody was added in several experiments. For five or six donors, the dominant CD3+CD56+NKG2C+ clonotypes were among the top 10 CD8+ clonotypes and accounted for about 1.0-7.5% of CD8+ T cells. Those dominant clonotypes were again the most abundant among CD3+CD56-NKG2C+ cells in a few donors, at roughly 25-60.1%. Whether the expanded NKG2C-expressing T cell clones were specific for HCMV antigens was left unclear. All eight donors whose samples were sequenced were randomly selected healthy volunteers, three of them men and five women. A commercial ELISA kit detecting HCMV-specific IgG in serum was used to determine HCMV serostatus. Ficoll density gradient centrifugation was used to isolate peripheral blood mononuclear cells from blood. CD4+ and CD8+ T cells were isolated from PBMC by magnetic immunoseparation with Miltenyi isolation kits. Priming for cDNA synthesis came from the TCR beta constant segment, and two successive PCR amplification steps followed. Libraries were sequenced as 2 x 150 bp reads on Illumina HiSeq 2000/2500, MiSeq or NextSeq. MIGEC was used to demultiplex reads and group the reads by UMI, and MiTCR was used to assemble and quantify clonotypes. To remove erroneous sequences, TCR cDNA sequences were retained only when supported by two or more reads. Downstream repertoire analysis used the tcR package, and clonotypes were matched across fractions by CDR3 nucleotide sequence plus V segment. VDJmatch was used to annotate antigen specificity against VDJdb, with one amino acid substitution allowed in CDR3.

The specimen was CD4+ T cells sorted from PBMCs, collected approximately 12 days after vaccination. The chain is made from TRBV10-3 and TRBJ2-7; a tentative D match to TRBD1 spans 6 bases. The source is a middle-aged man who received an inactivated influenza vaccine. Donor details come from another sample of the same person, matched by shared clones. In nucleotide form, the sequence is TGTGCCATCAGTGAGTCAGGGCAGGGGATCTACGAGCAGTACTTC. Its protein reads: CAISESGQGIYEQYF.